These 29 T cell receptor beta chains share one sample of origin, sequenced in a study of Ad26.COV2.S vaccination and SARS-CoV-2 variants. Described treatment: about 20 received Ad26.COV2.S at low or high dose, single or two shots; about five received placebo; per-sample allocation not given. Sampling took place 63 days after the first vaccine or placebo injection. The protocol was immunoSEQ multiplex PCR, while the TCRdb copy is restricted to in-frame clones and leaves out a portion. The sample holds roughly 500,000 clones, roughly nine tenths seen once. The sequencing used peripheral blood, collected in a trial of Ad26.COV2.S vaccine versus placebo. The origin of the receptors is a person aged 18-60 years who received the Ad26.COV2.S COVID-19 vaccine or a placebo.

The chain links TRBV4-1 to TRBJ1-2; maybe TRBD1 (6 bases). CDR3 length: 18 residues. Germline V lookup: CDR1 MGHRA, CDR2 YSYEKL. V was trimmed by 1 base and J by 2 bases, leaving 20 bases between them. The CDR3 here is CASSQALGGASINYGYTF. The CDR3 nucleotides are TGCGCCAGCAGCCAAGCGTTGGGGGGGGCAAGCATAAACTATGGCTACACCTTC.

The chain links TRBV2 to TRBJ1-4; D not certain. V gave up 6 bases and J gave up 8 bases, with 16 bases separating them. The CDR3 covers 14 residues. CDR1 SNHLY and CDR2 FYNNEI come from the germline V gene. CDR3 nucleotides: TGTGCCAGCAGGGAAAGAGAATACGGGGAAAAACTGTTTTTT. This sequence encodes CASREREYGEKLFF. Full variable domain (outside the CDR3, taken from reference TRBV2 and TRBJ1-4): EPEVTQTPSHQVTQMGQEVILRCVPISNHLYFYWYRQILGQKVEFLVSFYNNEISEKSEIFDDQFSVERPDGSNFTLKIRSTKLEDSAMYFCASREREYGEKLFFGSGTQLSVL.

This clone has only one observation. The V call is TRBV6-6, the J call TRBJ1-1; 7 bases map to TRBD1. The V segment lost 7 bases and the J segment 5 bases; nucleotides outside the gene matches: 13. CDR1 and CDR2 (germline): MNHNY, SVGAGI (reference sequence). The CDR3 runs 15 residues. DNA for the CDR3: TGTGCCAGCAAGAGGGTCGACAGGGAGGGAACTGAAGCTTTCTTT. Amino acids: CASKRVDREGTEAFF.

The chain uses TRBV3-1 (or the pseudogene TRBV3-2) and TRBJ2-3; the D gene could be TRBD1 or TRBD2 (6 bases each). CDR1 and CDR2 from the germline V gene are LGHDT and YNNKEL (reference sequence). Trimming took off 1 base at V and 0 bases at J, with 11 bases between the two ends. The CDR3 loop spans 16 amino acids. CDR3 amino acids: CASSQVRGRSTDTQYF. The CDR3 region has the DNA TGTGCCAGCAGCCAAGTTCGGGGGCGTAGCACAGATACGCAGTATTTT.

The DNA of the CDR3 is TGTGCCAGCAGTTTATATTTGGAGGCAGTCCTTGGCTACACCTTC. As protein: CASSLYLEAVLGYTF. This chain joins TRBV28 and TRBJ1-2; no reliable D call. This CDR3 region has 15 residues. Trimming pared 1 base from V and 7 bases from J, leaving 16 bases between. CDR1 is MDHEN, CDR2 SYDVKM, per germline.

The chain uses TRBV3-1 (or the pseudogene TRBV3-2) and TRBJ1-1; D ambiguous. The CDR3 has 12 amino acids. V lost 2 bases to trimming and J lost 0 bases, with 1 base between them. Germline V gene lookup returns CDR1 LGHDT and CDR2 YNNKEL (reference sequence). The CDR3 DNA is TGTGCCAGCAGCCAAATGAACACTGAAGCTTTCTTT. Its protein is CASSQMNTEAFF.

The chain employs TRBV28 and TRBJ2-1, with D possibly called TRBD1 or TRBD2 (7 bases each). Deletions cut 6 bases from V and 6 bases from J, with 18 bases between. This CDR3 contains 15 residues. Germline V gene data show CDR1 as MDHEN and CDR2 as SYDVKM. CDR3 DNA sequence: TGTGCCAGCAGAACCCCAGGGAGGGACAGCAATGAGCAGTTCTTC. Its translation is CASRTPGRDSNEQFF.

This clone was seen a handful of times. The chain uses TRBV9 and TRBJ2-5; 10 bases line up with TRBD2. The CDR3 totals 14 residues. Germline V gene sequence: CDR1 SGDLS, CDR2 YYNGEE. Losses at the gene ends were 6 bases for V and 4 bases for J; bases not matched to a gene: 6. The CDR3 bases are TGTGCCAGCAATGGAGCGGGAGGGTCAGAGACCCAGTACTTC. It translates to CASNGAGGSETQYF.

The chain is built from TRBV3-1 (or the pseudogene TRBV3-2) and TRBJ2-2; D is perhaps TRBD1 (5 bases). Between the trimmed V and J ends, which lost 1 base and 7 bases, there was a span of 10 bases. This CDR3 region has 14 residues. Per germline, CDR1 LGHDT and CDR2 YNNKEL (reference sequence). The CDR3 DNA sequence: TGTGCCAGCAGCCAAGTGTGGACAAACGGGGAGCTGTTTTTT. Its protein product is CASSQVWTNGELFF.

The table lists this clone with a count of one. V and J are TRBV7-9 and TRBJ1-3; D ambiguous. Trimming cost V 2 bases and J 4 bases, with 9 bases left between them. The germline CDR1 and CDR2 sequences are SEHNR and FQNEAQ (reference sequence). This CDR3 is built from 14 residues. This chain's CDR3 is CASSLWEGGNTIYF. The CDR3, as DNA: TGTGCCAGCAGCTTATGGGAAGGAGGAAACACCATATATTTT.

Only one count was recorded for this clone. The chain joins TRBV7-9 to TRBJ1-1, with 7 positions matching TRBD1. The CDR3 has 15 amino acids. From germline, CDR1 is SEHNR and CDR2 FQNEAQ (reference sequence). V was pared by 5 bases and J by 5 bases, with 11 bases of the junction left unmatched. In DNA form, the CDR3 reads TGTGCCAGCAGCGCCGAGGAAGGGGGCATAACTGAAGCTTTCTTT. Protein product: CASSAEEGGITEAFF.

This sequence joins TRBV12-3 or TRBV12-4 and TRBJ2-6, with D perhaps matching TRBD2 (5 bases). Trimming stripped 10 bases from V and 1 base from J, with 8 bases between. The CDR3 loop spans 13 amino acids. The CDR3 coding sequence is TGTGCCAACCGAGGGTCTGGGGCCAACGTCCTGACTTTC. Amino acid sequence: CANRGSGANVLTF.

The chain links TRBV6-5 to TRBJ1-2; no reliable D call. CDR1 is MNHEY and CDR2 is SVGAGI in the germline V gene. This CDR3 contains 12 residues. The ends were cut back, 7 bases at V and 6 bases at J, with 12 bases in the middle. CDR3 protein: CASNPEFNGYTF. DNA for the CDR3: TGTGCCAGCAATCCAGAATTCAATGGCTACACCTTC.

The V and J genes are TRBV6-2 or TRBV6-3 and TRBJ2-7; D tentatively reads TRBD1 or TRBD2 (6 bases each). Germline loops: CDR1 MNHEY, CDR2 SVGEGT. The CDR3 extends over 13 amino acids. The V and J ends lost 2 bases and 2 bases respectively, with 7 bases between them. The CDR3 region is CASSYGGPYEQYF. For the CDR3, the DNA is TGTGCCAGCAGTTACGGGGGGCCCTACGAGCAGTACTTC.

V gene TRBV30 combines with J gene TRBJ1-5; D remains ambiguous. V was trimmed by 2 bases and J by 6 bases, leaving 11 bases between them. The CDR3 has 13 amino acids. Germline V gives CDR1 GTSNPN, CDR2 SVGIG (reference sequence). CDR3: CAWSYARTQPQHF. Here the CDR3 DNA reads TGTGCCTGGAGTTATGCCAGAACTCAGCCCCAGCATTTT.

DNA of the CDR3: TGCGCCAGCAGCCAAGAAAGGGACGGCTCCTACGAGCAGTACTTC. This sequence encodes CASSQERDGSYEQYF. This chain joins TRBV4-3 and TRBJ2-7; tentatively, D is TRBD1 or TRBD2 (5 bases each). V lost 0 bases and J 0 bases, leaving 9 bases between the germline ends. The length of the CDR3 is 15 residues. CDR1 is LGHNA and CDR2 is YSLEER in the germline V gene.

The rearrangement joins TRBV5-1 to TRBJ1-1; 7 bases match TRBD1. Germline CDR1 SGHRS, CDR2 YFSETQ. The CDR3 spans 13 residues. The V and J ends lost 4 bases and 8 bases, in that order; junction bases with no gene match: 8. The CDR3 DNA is TGCGCCAGCAGCACCCTAGGGGGCGGGGAAGCTTTCTTT. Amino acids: CASSTLGGGEAFF.

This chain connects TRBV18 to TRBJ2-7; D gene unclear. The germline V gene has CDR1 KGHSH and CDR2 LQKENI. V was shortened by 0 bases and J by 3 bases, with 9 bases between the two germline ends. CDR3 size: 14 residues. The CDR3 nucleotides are TGTGCCAGCTCACCACCCGGCGTGATCTACGAGCAGTACGTC. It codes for CASSPPGVIYEQYV.

CDR3: CASSLDHFYGYTF. CDR3 DNA sequence: TGTGCCAGCAGCTTAGATCATTTCTATGGCTACACCTTC. The rearrangement joins TRBV11-2 to TRBJ1-2; D call uncertain. The germline V gene has CDR1 SGHAT and CDR2 FQNNGV. V lost 0 bases, J lost 4 bases, and 6 bases lay in between. The CDR3 contains 13 residues.

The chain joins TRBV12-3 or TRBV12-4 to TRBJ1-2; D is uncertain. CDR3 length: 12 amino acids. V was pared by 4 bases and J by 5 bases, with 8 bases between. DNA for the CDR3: TGTGCCAGCAGTTGGGAGTTTTATGGCTACACCTTC. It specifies CASSWEFYGYTF.

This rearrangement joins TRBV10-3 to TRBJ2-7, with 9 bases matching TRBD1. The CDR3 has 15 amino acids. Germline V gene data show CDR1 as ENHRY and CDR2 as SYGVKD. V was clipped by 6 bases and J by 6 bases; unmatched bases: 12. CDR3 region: CAIRSSRDRVAEQYF. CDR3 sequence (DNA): TGTGCCATCAGAAGTTCTCGGGACAGGGTTGCCGAGCAGTACTTC.

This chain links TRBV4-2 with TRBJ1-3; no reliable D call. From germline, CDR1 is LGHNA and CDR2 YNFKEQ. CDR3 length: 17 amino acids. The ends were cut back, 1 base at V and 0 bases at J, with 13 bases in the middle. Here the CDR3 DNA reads TGTGCCAGCAGCCAAGGGAGGGCCGGCTTCTCTGGAAACACCATATATTTT. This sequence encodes CASSQGRAGFSGNTIYF.

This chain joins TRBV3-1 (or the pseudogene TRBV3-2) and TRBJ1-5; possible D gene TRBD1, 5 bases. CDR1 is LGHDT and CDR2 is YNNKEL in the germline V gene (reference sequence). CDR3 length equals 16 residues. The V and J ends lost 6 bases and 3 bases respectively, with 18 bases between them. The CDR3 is CASRPTKGRYNQPQHF. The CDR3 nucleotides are TGTGCCAGCAGGCCCACCAAGGGGAGGTACAATCAGCCCCAGCATTTT.

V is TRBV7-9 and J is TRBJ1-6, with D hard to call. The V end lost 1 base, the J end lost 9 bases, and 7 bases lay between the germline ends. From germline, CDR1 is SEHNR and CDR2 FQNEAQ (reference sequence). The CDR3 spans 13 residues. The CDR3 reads CASSLGASSPLHF. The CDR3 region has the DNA TGTGCCAGCAGCTTAGGTGCGAGTTCACCCCTCCACTTT.

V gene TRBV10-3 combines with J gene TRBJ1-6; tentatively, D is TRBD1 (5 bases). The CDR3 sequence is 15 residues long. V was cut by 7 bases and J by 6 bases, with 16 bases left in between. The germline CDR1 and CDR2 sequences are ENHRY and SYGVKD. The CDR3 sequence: CAINPRRGPNSPLHF. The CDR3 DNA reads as TGTGCCATCAACCCCAGAAGGGGACCTAATTCACCCCTCCACTTT.

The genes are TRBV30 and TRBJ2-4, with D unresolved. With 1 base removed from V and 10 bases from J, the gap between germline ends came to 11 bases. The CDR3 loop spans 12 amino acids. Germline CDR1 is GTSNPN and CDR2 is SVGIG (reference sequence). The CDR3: CAWSGSFGIQYF. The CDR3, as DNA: TGTGCCTGGAGTGGCAGTTTTGGGATTCAGTACTTC.

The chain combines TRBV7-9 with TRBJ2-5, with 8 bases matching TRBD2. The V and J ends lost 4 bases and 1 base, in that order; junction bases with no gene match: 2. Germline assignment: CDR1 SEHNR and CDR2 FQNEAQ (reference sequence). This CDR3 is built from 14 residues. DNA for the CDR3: TGTGCCAGCAGCTACGGACTAGCCCAAGAGACCCAGTACTTC. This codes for CASSYGLAQETQYF.

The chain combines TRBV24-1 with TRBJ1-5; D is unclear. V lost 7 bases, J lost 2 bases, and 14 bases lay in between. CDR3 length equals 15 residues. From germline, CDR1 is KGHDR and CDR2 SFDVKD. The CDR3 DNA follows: TGTGCCACCAGCGGGATAAGCGGGGGCAATCAGCCCCAGCATTTT. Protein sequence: CATSGISGGNQPQHF.

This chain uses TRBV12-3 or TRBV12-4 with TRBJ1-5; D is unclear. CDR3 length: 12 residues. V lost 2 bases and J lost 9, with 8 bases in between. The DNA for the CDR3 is TGTGCCAGCAGTTTAAAGGGAGGGCCCCAGCATTTT. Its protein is CASSLKGGPQHF.